This T cell receptor (beta chain) was retrieved from a study of T cell repertoires in cytomegalovirus infection. Study overall: Public TCR beta signatures indicated both CMV infection and matching HLA type.

Germline V gives CDR1 MNHEY, CDR2 SMNVEV (reference sequence). Trimming stripped 6 bases from V and 2 bases from J, with 11 bases between. CDR3 length equals 14 residues. Study-level results: In two of eight donors, the top clonotype was HLA-C-restricted CMV-specific. The cumulative frequency of public TCR beta families distinguished individuals who carried CMV together with the relevant HLA.

TCRdb re-called the reads through MiXCR, storing one row per CDR3 protein. Of about 250,000 distinct CDR3 sequences listed, about 18% are singletons. On this clonotype: Its target is not known.

V usage is TRBV27 and J usage is TRBJ1-3; unclear D gene. Sequencing was done on a sample of CD8+ T cells from PBMCs. This TCR came from a human donor in good health (CMV status not recorded). Some clones in this sample may be carry-over from other donors' samples. Written as DNA, the CDR3 is TGTGCCAGCAGCCGGTTGGCGGCTGGAAACACCATATATTTT. The encoded protein is CASSRLAAGNTIYF.